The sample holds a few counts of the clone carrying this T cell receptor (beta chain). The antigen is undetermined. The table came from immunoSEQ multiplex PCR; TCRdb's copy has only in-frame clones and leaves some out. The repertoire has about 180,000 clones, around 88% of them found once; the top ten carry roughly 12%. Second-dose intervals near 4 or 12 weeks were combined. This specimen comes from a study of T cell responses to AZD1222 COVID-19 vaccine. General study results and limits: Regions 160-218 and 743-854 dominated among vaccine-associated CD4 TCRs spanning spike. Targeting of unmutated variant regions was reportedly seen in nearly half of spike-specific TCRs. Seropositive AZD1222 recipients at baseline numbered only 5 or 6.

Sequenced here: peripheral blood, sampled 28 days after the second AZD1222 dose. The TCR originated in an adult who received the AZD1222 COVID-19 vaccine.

The CDR3 DNA reads TGTGCCAGCAGCTTAGGACAGGGTATCGTCGAGCAGTACTTC. Its protein is CASSLGQGIVEQYF. The gene calls are TRBV7-8 and TRBJ2-7; 7 bases map to TRBD1. V lost 1 base and J lost 6; bases outside the gene matches: 6. The CDR3 is made up of 14 amino acids. Germline-derived CDR1 and CDR2 are SGHVS and FQNEAQ.